Listed below are T cell receptor beta chains from one sample, sequenced in a study of metastatic and nonmetastatic thyroid tumors. TCRdb re-clonotyped the PCR reads via MiXCR. The sample lists approximately 30,000 clones, approximately 16% seen once, with around 6.5% in the top ten. The source material was blood. The receptors were gathered from a male donor with papillary thyroid cancer or a benign thyroid nodule (not recorded which). Some clones in this sample may be carry-over from other donors' samples. CDR3s include the opening cysteine and the closing phenylalanine or tryptophan. The D gene is left open where the match is weak. Clone size appears in some rows only: once, few, many, or a class for an expanded clone.

abundance: many; d_gene: TRBD1; j_gene: TRBJ1-4; v_gene: TRBV30; CDR3nt: TGTGCCTGGAGGTCCCCGGGACAGGAGAATGAAAAACTGTTTTTT; CDR3aa: CAWRSPGQENEKLFF
abundance: many; d_gene: TRBD2; j_gene: TRBJ2-1; v_gene: TRBV10-1; CDR3nt: TGCGCCAGCAGTGAGTCCACCGGGCTAGCGGGAGTGGGCAATGAGCAGTTCTTC; CDR3aa: CASSESTGLAGVGNEQFF
abundance: many; d_gene: NA; j_gene: TRBJ2-6; v_gene: TRBV15; CDR3nt: TGTGCCACCAGCAGATGGGGTGCGGGTGCCCCACCCGGAGGGGCCAACGTCCTGACTTTC; CDR3aa: CATSRWGAGAPPGGANVLTF
abundance: few; d_gene: TRBD2; j_gene: TRBJ2-4; v_gene: TRBV28; CDR3nt: TGTGCCAGCAGTGCCCCCCTACTAGCGGCCAAAAACATTCAGTACTTC; CDR3aa: CASSAPLLAAKNIQYF
abundance: NA; d_gene: TRBD2; j_gene: TRBJ2-7; v_gene: TRBV20-1; CDR3nt: TGCAGTGCGCCACTAGCGGGCGCCTACGAGCAGTACTTC; CDR3aa: CSAPLAGAYEQYF
abundance: many; d_gene: NA; j_gene: TRBJ2-1; v_gene: TRBV20-1; CDR3nt: TGCAGTGCTAGGGCACAGAACTCCTACAATGAGCAGTTCTTC; CDR3aa: CSARAQNSYNEQFF
abundance: NA; d_gene: TRBD2; j_gene: TRBJ2-7; v_gene: TRBV9; CDR3nt: TGTGCCAGCAGCGTCCGACTAGCGGGAGGAGTAGAGCAGTACTTC; CDR3aa: CASSVRLAGGVEQYF
abundance: few; d_gene: NA; j_gene: TRBJ1-2; v_gene: TRBV27; CDR3nt: TGTGCCAGCGGCGGCCTTAACTATGGCTACACCTTC; CDR3aa: CASGGLNYGYTF
abundance: many; d_gene: NA; j_gene: TRBJ2-3; v_gene: TRBV21-1; CDR3nt: TGTGCCAGCAGCTACCGTCGGCCAGGGGCATTAGGGAGCACAGATACGCAGTATTTT; CDR3aa: CASSYRRPGALGSTDTQYF
abundance: many; d_gene: NA; j_gene: TRBJ1-1; v_gene: TRBV7-2; CDR3nt: TGTGCCAGCAGCTGGCTTCCTAGGGACACTGAAGCTTTCTTT; CDR3aa: CASSWLPRDTEAFF
abundance: NA; d_gene: NA; j_gene: TRBJ2-1; v_gene: TRBV20-1; CDR3nt: TGCAGTGCTACTGGACATTCAGGGGTGTCCGACAATGAGCAGTTCTTC; CDR3aa: CSATGHSGVSDNEQFF
abundance: NA; d_gene: NA; j_gene: TRBJ1-2; v_gene: TRBV28; CDR3nt: TGTGCCAGCAGACCGATCGACAGCCTTCGCTACACTTTCTATTGCTACACCTTC; CDR3aa: CASRPIDSLRYTFYCYTF
abundance: many; d_gene: TRBD2; j_gene: TRBJ2-1; v_gene: TRBV24-1; CDR3nt: TGTGCCACCGGTCGGGGGGCCTACAATGAGCAGTTCTTC; CDR3aa: CATGRGAYNEQFF
abundance: NA; d_gene: NA; j_gene: TRBJ1-1; v_gene: TRBV27; CDR3nt: TGTGCCAGCAGTTTATCGAGGTGGCCAGAGAACACTGAAGCTTTCTTT; CDR3aa: CASSLSRWPENTEAFF
abundance: many; d_gene: TRBD1; j_gene: TRBJ1-5; v_gene: TRBV12-3/TRBV12-4; CDR3nt: TGTGCCAGCAGTTTCGGGACAGGGGGTCAGCCCCAGCATTTT; CDR3aa: CASSFGTGGQPQHF
abundance: NA; d_gene: NA; j_gene: TRBJ1-5; v_gene: TRBV19; CDR3nt: TGTGCCAGTAGTATCCGGGACGTAAATCAGTCCCAGCATTTT; CDR3aa: CASSIRDVNQSQHF
abundance: few; d_gene: NA; j_gene: TRBJ2-7; v_gene: TRBV27; CDR3nt: TGTGCCAGCAGTTCAGGGAGGTTCTCCTACGAGCAGTACTTC; CDR3aa: CASSSGRFSYEQYF
abundance: few; d_gene: TRBD2; j_gene: TRBJ2-7; v_gene: TRBV27; CDR3nt: TGTGCCAGCATGCCGCAAAGCCCGGGACTAGTCTACGAGCAGTACTTC; CDR3aa: CASMPQSPGLVYEQYF
abundance: NA; d_gene: NA; j_gene: TRBJ2-5; v_gene: TRBV20-1; CDR3nt: TGCAGTGCTAAGCTACTCCAAGAGACCCAGTACTTC; CDR3aa: CSAKLLQETQYF
abundance: many; d_gene: NA; j_gene: TRBJ1-3; v_gene: TRBV11-2; CDR3nt: TGTGCCAGCAGCTTTTCGGGGGACACCATATATTTT; CDR3aa: CASSFSGDTIYF
abundance: NA; d_gene: NA; j_gene: TRBJ2-1; v_gene: TRBV27; CDR3nt: TGTGCCAGCAGTCGTCGGGAATCGCGCAATGAGCAGTTCTTC; CDR3aa: CASSRRESRNEQFF
abundance: NA; d_gene: TRBD1; j_gene: TRBJ1-2; v_gene: TRBV6-5; CDR3nt: TGTGCCAGCAGTTACTCCGGGACAGGGGGCAACTATGGCTACACCTTC; CDR3aa: CASSYSGTGGNYGYTF
abundance: many; d_gene: NA; j_gene: TRBJ1-1; v_gene: TRBV29-1; CDR3nt: TGCAGCGCCAACGTAAATGGGGACACTGAAGCTTTCTTT; CDR3aa: CSANVNGDTEAFF
abundance: NA; d_gene: TRBD2; j_gene: TRBJ2-1; v_gene: TRBV5-1; CDR3nt: TGCGCCAGCAGCTACCTCCCAGTAGCGGGAGCAAGGGGCGATGAGCAGTTCTTC; CDR3aa: CASSYLPVAGARGDEQFF
abundance: many; d_gene: TRBD2; j_gene: TRBJ2-3; v_gene: TRBV5-1; CDR3nt: TGCGCCAGCAGCTTGCAACGGGAGGTGGGGGATACGCAGTATTTT; CDR3aa: CASSLQREVGDTQYF
abundance: many; d_gene: TRBD2; j_gene: TRBJ2-1; v_gene: TRBV20-1; CDR3nt: TGCAGTGCTATGAAAGAGCGGGACTCCTACAATGAGCAGTTCTTC; CDR3aa: CSAMKERDSYNEQFF
abundance: many; d_gene: TRBD1; j_gene: TRBJ1-4; v_gene: TRBV5-1; CDR3nt: TGCGCCAGCAGCCAGGGACAGGGGGCAGCTAATGAAAAACTGTTTTTT; CDR3aa: CASSQGQGAANEKLFF
abundance: many; d_gene: TRBD2; j_gene: TRBJ2-1; v_gene: TRBV20-1; CDR3nt: TGCAGTGCTAGCGACGGACTAGCGGGAGTTTCGAGCTCCTACAATGAGCAGTTCTTC; CDR3aa: CSASDGLAGVSSSYNEQFF
abundance: NA; d_gene: TRBD2; j_gene: TRBJ2-7; v_gene: TRBV9; CDR3nt: TGTGCCAGCAGCGTCAGCGGGAGGTCCTACGATCAGTACTTC; CDR3aa: CASSVSGRSYDQYF
abundance: many; d_gene: NA; j_gene: TRBJ1-2; v_gene: TRBV28; CDR3nt: TGTGCCAGCAGTTTTGGGGACCCGGGCTATGGCTACACCTTC; CDR3aa: CASSFGDPGYGYTF
abundance: many; d_gene: NA; j_gene: TRBJ2-3; v_gene: TRBV19; CDR3nt: TGTGCCAGTAGTATAGGATGGGGGACGAGCACAGATACGCAGTATTTT; CDR3aa: CASSIGWGTSTDTQYF
abundance: many; d_gene: TRBD1; j_gene: TRBJ1-4; v_gene: TRBV28; CDR3nt: TGTGCCAGCAGTCGCCCGGGGACAGGGACTAATGAAAAACTGTTTTTT; CDR3aa: CASSRPGTGTNEKLFF
abundance: many; d_gene: NA; j_gene: TRBJ2-1; v_gene: TRBV28; CDR3nt: TGTGCCAGCAGTTCTTACAGCCACAATCACCGCAATGAGCAGTTCTTC; CDR3aa: CASSSYSHNHRNEQFF
abundance: many; d_gene: NA; j_gene: TRBJ1-5; v_gene: TRBV4-1; CDR3nt: TGCGCCAGCAGCCAAGTGGGTCAGGGCGGGCAGCCCCAGCATTTT; CDR3aa: CASSQVGQGGQPQHF
abundance: many; d_gene: NA; j_gene: TRBJ1-1; v_gene: TRBV20-1; CDR3nt: TGCAGTGCTAGAGGAGAAGGAAGGGACGCTTTCTTT; CDR3aa: CSARGEGRDAFF
abundance: medium-sized; d_gene: TRBD2; j_gene: TRBJ2-1; v_gene: TRBV28; CDR3nt: TGTGCCAGCAGTCTCCTAGCGGAGGTCTACAATGAGCAGTTCTTC; CDR3aa: CASSLLAEVYNEQFF
abundance: NA; d_gene: TRBD1; j_gene: TRBJ1-2; v_gene: TRBV3-1; CDR3nt: TGTGCCAGCAGCCTGGGACAGTCCGGAGAGGCTAACTATGGCTACACCTTC; CDR3aa: CASSLGQSGEANYGYTF
abundance: NA; d_gene: NA; j_gene: TRBJ2-7; v_gene: TRBV6-1; CDR3nt: TGTGCCAGCAGCCGCCGGGATCTTCTGAACGGTCAGTACTTC; CDR3aa: CASSRRDLLNGQYF
abundance: medium-sized; d_gene: TRBD1; j_gene: TRBJ2-7; v_gene: TRBV12-3/TRBV12-4; CDR3nt: TGTGCCAGCAGGCTGACGGGACAGAACTCCTACGAGCAGTACTTC; CDR3aa: CASRLTGQNSYEQYF
abundance: many; d_gene: NA; j_gene: TRBJ2-7; v_gene: TRBV6-5; CDR3nt: TGTGCCAGCAGTTACGGCAACCCCTACGAGCAGTACTTC; CDR3aa: CASSYGNPYEQYF
abundance: NA; d_gene: NA; j_gene: TRBJ2-3; v_gene: TRBV5-1; CDR3nt: TGCGCCAGCAGCTTGGCAGGGGCAGATACGCAGTATTTT; CDR3aa: CASSLAGADTQYF
abundance: NA; d_gene: NA; j_gene: TRBJ1-5; v_gene: TRBV4-1; CDR3nt: TGCGCCAGCAGCCAAGTCCCAGGGAGCAATCAGCCCCAGCATTTT; CDR3aa: CASSQVPGSNQPQHF
abundance: NA; d_gene: TRBD1; j_gene: TRBJ1-2; v_gene: TRBV5-1; CDR3nt: TGCGCCAGCAGCTTGCTTCGGACAGGGGGCAGCGGCTACACCTTC; CDR3aa: CASSLLRTGGSGYTF
abundance: NA; d_gene: NA; j_gene: TRBJ2-7; v_gene: TRBV11-2; CDR3nt: TGTGCCAGCAGCTTAGTCGCCATTCACTACGAGCAGTACTTC; CDR3aa: CASSLVAIHYEQYF
abundance: NA; d_gene: TRBD2; j_gene: TRBJ2-1; v_gene: TRBV5-6; CDR3nt: TGTGCCAGCAGCTTGAGAACGGGAGGGCCGAGAGAGCAGTTCTTC; CDR3aa: CASSLRTGGPREQFF
abundance: NA; d_gene: NA; j_gene: TRBJ2-1; v_gene: TRBV6-6; CDR3nt: TGTGCCAGAAGTTACTCTCTAGGGGACAATGAGCAGTTCTTC; CDR3aa: CARSYSLGDNEQFF
abundance: many; d_gene: NA; j_gene: TRBJ1-1; v_gene: TRBV16; CDR3nt: TGTGCCAGCAGCCAATTTCCAGGGGACACTGAAGCCTTCTTT; CDR3aa: CASSQFPGDTEAFF
abundance: once; d_gene: TRBD2; j_gene: TRBJ2-3; v_gene: TRBV4-2; CDR3nt: TGTGCCAGCAGCCCCCCCCTAGCGGGAGAAGAAGATACGCAGTATTTT; CDR3aa: CASSPPLAGEEDTQYF
abundance: few; d_gene: TRBD2; j_gene: TRBJ2-2; v_gene: TRBV10-1; CDR3nt: TGCACCAGCAGTCCCGGTGGGGCGGGAGGACCCGGGGAGCTGTTTTTT; CDR3aa: CTSSPGGAGGPGELFF
abundance: NA; d_gene: NA; j_gene: TRBJ2-7; v_gene: TRBV3-1; CDR3nt: TGTGCCAGCAGCTTTCTCGGGAGAGGGGTCTACGAGCAGTACTTC; CDR3aa: CASSFLGRGVYEQYF
abundance: NA; d_gene: TRBD2; j_gene: TRBJ2-2; v_gene: TRBV10-1; CDR3nt: TGCGCCAGCAGTGCACCGGGAGGGCCTGGCGGGCAGCCGTTTTTT; CDR3aa: CASSAPGGPGGQPFF
abundance: many; d_gene: TRBD2; j_gene: TRBJ2-1; v_gene: TRBV9; CDR3nt: TGTGCCAGCCGCCCTGGAGCGGGAGGCCTCAATGAGCAGTTCTTC; CDR3aa: CASRPGAGGLNEQFF
abundance: many; d_gene: NA; j_gene: TRBJ1-2; v_gene: TRBV20-1; CDR3nt: TGCAGGGGTTCACAGGATGGCTATGGCTACACCTTC; CDR3aa: CRGSQDGYGYTF
abundance: many; d_gene: NA; j_gene: TRBJ1-1; v_gene: TRBV19; CDR3nt: TGTGCCAGTATCCGAGGTAGGGCGATGGGTGAAGCTTTCTTT; CDR3aa: CASIRGRAMGEAFF
abundance: many; d_gene: NA; j_gene: TRBJ1-3; v_gene: TRBV28; CDR3nt: TGTGCCACCCTCAAGGGTGCAGTACCCGGGGACACCATATATTTT; CDR3aa: CATLKGAVPGDTIYF